This T cell receptor beta chain originates from a study of cytomegalovirus exposure and HLA in healthy donors. Study results and caveats: The tendency of first-cohort TCR clusters to co-occur in the 90 to 150 validation repertoires emerged from a later analysis.

The repertoire was sequenced with immunoSEQ multiplex PCR; TCRdb's copy has only in-frame clones and lacks some. This sample yields about 88,000 clones, of which approximately 84% are seen a single time; around 10% belongs to the top ten. The V end lost 0 bases, the J end lost 1 base, and 12 bases lay between the germline ends. Germline lookup yields CDR1 SGHNT and CDR2 YYREEE (reference sequence). The CDR3 is made up of 16 amino acids. As regards this clone: Its antigen is not identified.

The rearrangement links TRBV5-4 to TRBJ2-3; D is unclear. The receptor comes from a woman aged 18-29 years in good health and CMV-seropositive. Specimen: PBMCs. The CDR3: CASSLVEYPGTDTQYF. DNA of the CDR3: TGTGCCAGCAGCTTGGTAGAATATCCTGGCACAGATACGCAGTATTTT.